Shown below are 32 T cell receptor beta chains from a single sample sequenced in a study of beta chain features in type 1 diabetes. Points from the study as a whole: TCRB CDR3s were moderately but significantly shorter in Type 1 diabetes patients in all four CD4+ subsets.

The antigens these receptors bind are not known. Expressed TCRB transcripts were sequenced after all isolated RNA was converted to cDNA. Measured with immunoSEQ multiplex PCR; TCRdb has only the in-frame clones, and not every one. The repertoire holds around 310,000 clones, roughly 14% seen once, with 0.015% in the top ten. The sequencing input was naive CD4+ T cells from blood. The receptors were gathered from a woman under 30 with type 1 diabetes.

The chain has TRBV9 and TRBJ2-1; the match to TRBD2 covers 12 bases. CDR3 size: 17 residues. V gave up 4 bases and J gave up 0 bases; unmatched junction bases: 5. CDR1 SGDLS and CDR2 YYNGEE come from the germline V gene. This chain's CDR3 is CASSFPTSGSSYNEQFF. The CDR3 region has the DNA TGTGCCAGCAGCTTCCCGACTAGCGGGAGCTCCTACAATGAGCAGTTCTTC.

The chain couples TRBV10-1 to TRBJ1-2, with unresolved D. V was shortened by 3 bases and J by 5 bases, with 10 bases between the two germline ends. The germline V gene has CDR1 WNHNN and CDR2 SYGVQD (reference sequence). The CDR3 is 13 residues long. This chain's CDR3 is CASSESGGYGYTF. CDR3 DNA: TGCGCCAGCAGTGAATCAGGTGGATATGGCTACACCTTC.

This clone has more than one count but fewer than ten. The chain carries TRBV7-9 and TRBJ2-3, with D possibly TRBD2 on 6 matching bases. Germline V gives CDR1 SEHNR, CDR2 FQNEAQ (reference sequence). V gave up 6 bases and J gave up 2 bases, with 21 bases separating them. This CDR3 region has 17 residues. CDR3 region: CASSPFGTPSPTDTQYF. Written as DNA, the CDR3 is TGTGCCAGCAGTCCGTTCGGGACTCCTAGCCCCACAGATACGCAGTATTTT.

The chain uses TRBV18 and TRBJ1-5; 8 bases align to TRBD1. Germline V gene lookup returns CDR1 KGHSH and CDR2 LQKENI. V was pared by 3 bases and J by 0 bases, with 4 bases of the junction left unmatched. This CDR3 comprises 16 residues. The CDR3 spells CASSPGQAYSNQPQHF. The CDR3 DNA sequence: TGTGCCAGCTCACCGGGACAGGCCTATAGCAATCAGCCCCAGCATTTT. The full variable domain, its missing parts supplied by reference TRBV18 and TRBJ1-5, is NAGVMQNPRHLVRRRGQEARLRCSPMKGHSHVYWYRQLPEEGLKFMVYLQKENIIDESGMPKERFSAEFPKEGPSILRIQQVVRGDSAAYFCASSPGQAYSNQPQHFGDGTRLSIL.

The chain links TRBV18 to TRBJ2-7, with 9 bases identical to TRBD1. Trimming cost V 3 bases and J 1 base; bases outside gene matches: 4. The CDR3 is 15 amino acids. From germline, CDR1 is KGHSH and CDR2 LQKENI. The CDR3 DNA is TGTGCCAGCTCACCGGCCGGGACAGGGTCCTACGAGCAGTACTTC. Its translation: CASSPAGTGSYEQYF.

This clone has just a few counts. The gene calls are TRBV18 and TRBJ1-1, with TRBD1 matching over 7 bases. J lost 1 base, V lost 5 bases, and 7 bases had no gene match. The germline gives CDR1 KGHSH, CDR2 LQKENI. The CDR3 spans 15 residues. CDR3 residues: CASSDTGTENTEAFF. CDR3 DNA sequence: TGTGCCAGCTCAGATACCGGGACAGAGAACACTGAAGCTTTCTTT.

The V call is TRBV9, the J call TRBJ2-7; D may be TRBD2 (5 bases). The CDR3 is 14 amino acids. Trimming took 0 bases from V and 7 from J, leaving 14 bases between them. Germline assignment: CDR1 SGDLS and CDR2 YYNGEE. In DNA form, the CDR3 reads TGTGCCAGCAGCGTAGCGGGATCCTCAGGAGAGCAGTACTTC. Protein: CASSVAGSSGEQYF.

The genes are TRBV29-1 and TRBJ1-1; 8 bases are shared with TRBD1. The CDR3 length is 14 residues. After removal of 4 bases from V and 5 bases from J, the junction contained 9 bases not matched to a gene. The germline V gene has CDR1 SQVTM and CDR2 ANQGSEA. CDR3 coding DNA: TGCAGCGTTGTAGTCAGGGGGCCAAGAACTGAAGCTTTCTTT. Translation gives CSVVVRGPRTEAFF.

Only a few counts were recorded for this clone. This sequence joins TRBV7-2 and TRBJ2-2; possible D gene TRBD1, 5 bases. The CDR3 has 16 amino acids. V lost 2 bases and J 0 bases, leaving 10 bases between the germline ends. Germline CDR1 reads SGHTA; CDR2 reads FQGNSA. CDR3 loop: CASSLFGRANTGELFF. The CDR3 region has the DNA TGTGCCAGCAGCTTATTTGGCAGGGCGAACACCGGGGAGCTGTTTTTT.

V and J are TRBV18 and TRBJ1-1, with D maybe TRBD1 (6 bases). The CDR3 is made up of 17 amino acids. V lost 3 bases and J 4 bases, leaving 21 bases between the germline ends. Germline V gives CDR1 KGHSH, CDR2 LQKENI. The CDR3 nucleotides are TGTGCCAGCTCACCGAACAGGGCGAGCTCTCGGGGCACTGAAGCTTTCTTT. This gives the protein CASSPNRASSRGTEAFF.

V is TRBV5-1 and J is TRBJ1-2; 11 nucleotides align to TRBD1. The junction had 6 bases not matched to a gene; V was cut back by 0 bases and J by 8 bases. Per the germline V gene, CDR1 is SGHRS and CDR2 is YFSETQ. The CDR3 is made up of 15 amino acids. In nucleotides, the CDR3 is TGCGCCAGCAGCTTGGCGTTGGACAGGGGGCAAGGCTACACCTTC. Encoded protein: CASSLALDRGQGYTF.

The chain uses TRBV7-2 and TRBJ2-1; TRBD2 aligns across 8 bases. With 5 bases clipped from V and 1 base from J, the junction kept 4 bases outside the gene matches. The CDR3 runs 15 residues. Germline-derived CDR1 and CDR2 are SGHTA and FQGNSA. The CDR3 spells CASSPGGISYNEQFF. Here the CDR3 DNA reads TGTGCCAGCAGCCCGGGGGGGATTTCCTACAATGAGCAGTTCTTC.

The V call is TRBV4-3, the J call TRBJ2-5; D perhaps matches TRBD2 (6 bases). V gave up 5 bases and J gave up 5 bases, with 15 bases separating them. The length of the CDR3 is 14 residues. The germline gives CDR1 LGHNA, CDR2 YSLEER. The CDR3: CASSDAGKGETQYF. DNA of the CDR3: TGCGCCAGCAGCGACGCGGGAAAAGGGGAGACCCAGTACTTC.

The chain links TRBV5-4 to TRBJ2-3; 7 positions match TRBD1. Germline V gives CDR1 SGHNT, CDR2 YYREEE (reference sequence). CDR3 size: 14 residues. Unmatched junction bases numbered 1, after V lost 1 base and J lost 2 bases. Here the CDR3 DNA reads TGTGCCAGCAGCTTGACAGGGGCCACAGATACGCAGTATTTT. This codes for CASSLTGATDTQYF. The complete variable domain, with remaining parts taken from reference TRBV5-4 and TRBJ2-3, reads ETGVTQSPTHLIKTRGQQVTLRCSSQSGHNTVSWYQQALGQGPQFIFQYYREEENGRGNFPPRFSGLQFPNYSSELNVNALELDDSALYLCASSLTGATDTQYFGPGTRLTVL.

This clone has only a few counts. The gene calls are TRBV4-2 and TRBJ1-1, with a possible D match to TRBD1 (5 bases). V was cut by 1 base and J by 4 bases, with 7 bases left in between. The CDR3 covers 13 residues. Germline assignment: CDR1 LGHNA and CDR2 YNFKEQ. The CDR3 spells CASSQVRATEAFF. In DNA form, the CDR3 reads TGTGCCAGCAGCCAAGTCAGGGCCACTGAAGCTTTCTTT.

This clone was counted between two and nine times. The chain couples TRBV6-6 to TRBJ2-1; TRBD2 agrees at 8 bases. Germline CDR1 reads MNHNY; CDR2 reads SVGAGI (reference sequence). The CDR3 length is 16 residues. The V gene end was trimmed by 2 bases and the J gene end by 2 bases; junction bases not matched to a gene: 5. The CDR3 sequence: CASSYRREATYNEQFF. In DNA form, the CDR3 reads TGTGCCAGCAGTTACCGGCGGGAGGCGACCTACAATGAGCAGTTCTTC.

This clone was seen only a few times. This chain joins TRBV4-3 and TRBJ2-5; 7 bases agree with TRBD2. The CDR3 length is 18 residues. CDR1 and CDR2 from the germline V gene are LGHNA and YSLEER. J gave up 2 bases and V 0 bases, and 12 bases lay outside the gene matches. DNA of the CDR3: TGCGCCAGCAGCCAAGATTTTGGGGGGGGGACGGTTCAAGAGACCCAGTACTTC. Protein product: CASSQDFGGGTVQETQYF.

This chain joins TRBV5-1 and TRBJ2-3; 9 nucleotides agree with TRBD2. CDR3 length equals 13 residues. Germline values: CDR1 SGHRS, CDR2 YFSETQ. Trimming at V came to 6 bases and at J to 6 bases, leaving 5 bases not matched to a gene. The CDR3, as DNA: TGCGCCAGCAAGGTAGCGGGAGTGGATACGCAGTATTTT. This sequence encodes CASKVAGVDTQYF.

This chain uses TRBV6-5 with TRBJ2-7; TRBD2 aligns across 14 bases. The ends lost 7 bases at V and 6 bases at J; junction bases unmatched: 8. The CDR3 contains 15 residues. The germline CDR1 and CDR2 sequences are MNHEY and SVGAGI. Written as DNA, the CDR3 is TGTGCCAGCACCCCGACTAGCGGGAGGGCCGTCGAGCAGTACTTC. Translated: CASTPTSGRAVEQYF.

The CDR3 DNA sequence: TGTGCCAGCAGCTTAAGCGTTGCGAAGGCCAGGGGGGCTGAAGCTTTCTTT. Translation: CASSLSVAKARGAEAFF. This chain connects TRBV13 to TRBJ1-1, with 7 nucleotides matching TRBD1. CDR1 and CDR2 (germline): PRHDT, FYEKMQ (reference sequence). This CDR3 has 17 residues. The trim removed 2 bases at V and 6 bases at J, leaving 15 bases unmatched.

This clone has just a few counts. The CDR3: CASSNQQGGYEQYF. The CDR3 DNA sequence: TGTGCCAGCAGTAACCAACAGGGGGGATACGAGCAGTACTTC. V gene TRBV6-5 combines with J gene TRBJ2-7; 8 bases match TRBD1. J gave up 4 bases and V 5 bases, and 7 bases lay outside the gene matches. Germline CDR1 reads MNHEY; CDR2 reads SVGAGI. The CDR3 spans 14 residues.

The rearrangement links TRBV4-3 to TRBJ1-2; D gene unclear. Trimming left V 4 bases short and J 4 bases short, with 13 bases between. CDR1 is LGHNA, CDR2 YSLEER, per germline. The CDR3 covers 14 residues. DNA for the CDR3: TGCGCCAGCAGCCGAGGATTACTGAGCTATGGCTACACCTTC. It translates to CASSRGLLSYGYTF.

The rearrangement uses TRBV11-2 and TRBJ2-1; weak D call: TRBD1 (6 bases). The CDR3 covers 15 residues. Germline loops: CDR1 SGHAT, CDR2 FQNNGV. V was cut by 5 bases and J by 4 bases, with 15 bases left in between. The CDR3 is CASSLRQAQYNEQFF. As DNA, the CDR3 is TGTGCCAGCAGCCTCAGACAGGCGCAATACAATGAGCAGTTCTTC.

This clone was seen a handful of times. The J gene is TRBJ1-2, the V gene TRBV7-2; D may be TRBD1 (6 bases). This CDR3 spans 13 amino acids. Trimming took 1 base from V and 7 from J, leaving 10 bases between them. Germline V gene sequence: CDR1 SGHTA, CDR2 FQGNSA. Here the CDR3 DNA reads TGTGCCAGCAGCTTAGAAGGGGGTTCTGGCTACACCTTC. It specifies CASSLEGGSGYTF.

This clone was seen a few times. J is TRBJ1-3 and V is TRBV5-5, with 10 nucleotides matching TRBD1. From germline, CDR1 is SGHKS and CDR2 YYEKEE (reference sequence). The V segment lost 2 bases and the J segment 3 bases; nucleotides outside the gene matches: 2. CDR3 length: 15 amino acids. DNA for the CDR3: TGTGCCAGCAGCTTCGGGACAGGGGTTGGAAACACCATATATTTT. Translation: CASSFGTGVGNTIYF.

V is TRBV28 and J is TRBJ2-3, with D tentatively TRBD2 (6 bases). In germline, CDR1 is MDHEN, CDR2 SYDVKM. CDR3 length: 12 residues. Between the trimmed V and J ends, which lost 2 bases and 6 bases, there was a span of 6 bases. This CDR3 reads CASSLGTDTQYF. As DNA, the CDR3 is TGTGCCAGCAGTTTAGGGACTGATACGCAGTATTTT. Using reference TRBV28 and TRBJ2-3 for the parts outside the CDR3, the full variable domain is DVKVTQSSRYLVKRTGEKVFLECVQDMDHENMFWYRQDPGLGLRLIYFSYDVKMKEKGDIPEGYSVSREKKERFSLILESASTNQTSMYLCASSLGTDTQYFGPGTRLTVL.

The chain joins TRBV28 to TRBJ2-3, with D maybe TRBD2 (5 bases). The ends were cut back, 11 bases at V and 2 bases at J, with 14 bases in the middle. Germline V gene lookup returns CDR1 MDHEN and CDR2 SYDVKM. The CDR3 is 13 amino acids. CDR3 in amino acids: CAEGPPNTDTQYF. The CDR3 bases are TGTGCCGAGGGCCCACCTAACACAGATACGCAGTATTTT.

This clone was picked up a small number of times. CDR3 nucleotide sequence: TGTGCCAGCAGCCGAGTGGAACAGGGGGCCTTCAATCAGCCCCAGCATTTT. Protein: CASSRVEQGAFNQPQHF. This chain links TRBV7-9 with TRBJ1-5; 9 nucleotides align to TRBD1. The CDR3 extends over 17 amino acids. Germline trimming cut 5 bases from V and 3 bases from J; bases unmatched to any gene: 11. Germline assignment: CDR1 SEHNR and CDR2 FQNEAQ (reference sequence).

This clone was seen a handful of times. The J gene is TRBJ1-1, the V gene TRBV11-1; D may be TRBD1 (6 bases). V gave up 4 bases and J gave up 1 base, with 16 bases separating them. The CDR3 extends over 16 amino acids. In germline, CDR1 is SGHAT, CDR2 FQDESV (reference sequence). The CDR3 loop reads CASSSRGSTGNTEAFF. CDR3 nucleotide sequence: TGTGCCAGCAGCTCGAGGGGGAGTACAGGGAACACTGAAGCTTTCTTT.

This clone appeared a few times. This sequence joins TRBV7-9 and TRBJ2-1; 7 bases are shared with TRBD2. Per germline, CDR1 SEHNR and CDR2 FQNEAQ (reference sequence). This CDR3 is 16 amino acids long. J lost 6 bases, V lost 8 bases, and 16 bases had no gene match. The CDR3 sequence is CASRSGWEGRGNEQFF. The CDR3 nucleotides read TGTGCCAGCCGCAGTGGGTGGGAGGGCCGGGGCAATGAGCAGTTCTTC. Full variable domain (remainder filled in from reference TRBV7-9 and TRBJ2-1): DTGVSQNPRHKITKRGQNVTFRCDPISEHNRLYWYRQTLGQGPEFLTYFQNEAQLEKSRLLSDRFSAERPKGSFSTLEIQRTEQGDSAMYLCASRSGWEGRGNEQFFGPGTRLTVL.

This clone was seen a handful of times. The rearrangement joins TRBV5-4 to TRBJ2-7; possibly TRBD1 or TRBD2 for D (5 bases each). This CDR3 has 13 residues. V was shortened by 3 bases and J by 7 bases, with 14 bases between the two germline ends. Germline values: CDR1 SGHNT, CDR2 YYREEE (reference sequence). The CDR3 here is CASSYLGEREQYV. DNA for the CDR3: TGTGCCAGCAGCTACTTGGGGGAGCGGGAGCAGTACGTC.

This clone was picked up a small number of times. The chain carries TRBV7-9 and TRBJ2-2, with D maybe TRBD1 (6 bases). V lost 2 bases, J lost 5 bases, and 12 bases lay in between. Germline CDR1 SEHNR, CDR2 FQNEAQ (reference sequence). The CDR3 sequence is 15 residues long. The CDR3 region has the DNA TGTGCCAGCAGCTTACAAACCGGGACAACCGGGGAGCTGTTTTTT. Protein: CASSLQTGTTGELFF.